This is a list of T cell receptor beta chains from one sample in a study of response to subunit inactivated influenza vaccine. TCRdb analysed the RT-PCR reads with MiXCR anew, one entry per CDR3 protein. This table has 530,000 or so distinct CDR3 sequences, about 15% appearing once. The sample in question was PBMCs from blood, obtained about 11 days after vaccination. These receptors were obtained from a man aged 45-65 years who received an inactivated influenza vaccine. Both conserved end residues are part of each CDR3. The D gene is left open where the match is weak. The listing skips clone size in some rows; elsewhere it reads once, few, many or a size class.

d_gene	abundance	v_gene	j_gene	CDR3nt	CDR3aa
-	few	TRBV5-1	TRBJ1-1	TGCGCCAGCAGCCCGCGACAGGCGACGTTGAACACTGAAGCTTTCTTT	CASSPRQATLNTEAFF
-	few	TRBV28	TRBJ2-1	TGTGCCAGCGCCGTGGTTGGGGGTTACAATGAGCAGTTCTTC	CASAVVGGYNEQFF
-	-	TRBV9	TRBJ1-5	TGTGCCAGCAGCGTATCTGGCGATAATCAGCCCCAGCATTTT	CASSVSGDNQPQHF
-	many	TRBV20-1	TRBJ1-1	TGCAGTGCTAGGCCGGGACATTTGAACACTGAAGCTTTCTTT	CSARPGHLNTEAFF
TRBD1	few	TRBV9	TRBJ1-2	TGTGCCAGCAGCTCCCCGGACAGGGGGCGAGATGGCTACACCTTC	CASSSPDRGRDGYTF
TRBD2	-	TRBV4-1	TRBJ2-7	TGCGCCAGCAGCCAAGAGAAAGCGGGGGGGGCCTACGAGCAGTACTTC	CASSQEKAGGAYEQYF
-	-	TRBV5-1	TRBJ2-1	TGCGCCAGCAGCTTGACCTCCGTAGGGTCATACAATGAGCAGTTCTTC	CASSLTSVGSYNEQFF
TRBD1	-	TRBV20-1	TRBJ1-5	TGCAGTGCTGCGAGGGGGCAGGCGTGGAGTCAGCCCCAGCATTTT	CSAARGQAWSQPQHF
-	-	TRBV4-3	TRBJ1-1	TGCGCCAGCAGCCCGATTATCGATCAGCACACTGAAGCTTTCTTT	CASSPIIDQHTEAFF
TRBD1	-	TRBV6-1	TRBJ1-2	TGTGCCAGCAGCCCCCCCTCCGGGACAGGGACCTATGGCTACACCTTC	CASSPPSGTGTYGYTF
-	few	TRBV6-2/TRBV6-3	TRBJ2-1	TGTGCCAGCAGCCGAAACGGACTGGCAAATGAGCAGTTCTTC	CASSRNGLANEQFF
-	few	TRBV5-7	TRBJ2-6	TGTGCCAGCAGCTGGGTGGGTTTGTACTCTGGGGCCAACGTCCTGACTTTC	CASSWVGLYSGANVLTF
TRBD2	few	TRBV20-1	TRBJ2-7	TGCAGTGGAGCGACTAGCGAAACCTACGAGCAGTACTTC	CSGATSETYEQYF
-	-	TRBV6-5	TRBJ2-2	TGTGCCAGCAGTTACTCGGGGGCCCCTAACACCGGGGAGCTGTTTTTT	CASSYSGAPNTGELFF
-	few	TRBV3-1	TRBJ2-1	TGTGCCAGCAGCCAACGTCGAGGGGGGGGACTTTACAATGAGCAGTTCTTC	CASSQRRGGGLYNEQFF
-	-	TRBV29-1	TRBJ2-3	TGCAGCGTTGAGCCCTGGGACCAATACAACACAGATACGCAGTATTTT	CSVEPWDQYNTDTQYF
-	-	TRBV24-1	TRBJ2-1	TGTGCCACCAGTGATTTGCGGTACAATGAGCAGTTCTTC	CATSDLRYNEQFF
-	-	TRBV30	TRBJ1-5	TGTGCCTGGAGTGGGCAAAGCAATCAGCCCCAGCATTTT	CAWSGQSNQPQHF
TRBD1	-	TRBV5-6	TRBJ1-4	TGTGCCAGCAGCTGGGCCGGGACAGGCTCAACTAATGAAAAACTGTTTTTT	CASSWAGTGSTNEKLFF
-	-	TRBV3-1	TRBJ2-1	TGTGCCACCAAGGTGGGGGGGCGGAGGAATGAGCAGTTCTTC	CATKVGGRRNEQFF
-	few	TRBV20-1	TRBJ2-7	TGCAGTGCTAGATCCAGACACTACGAGCAGTACTTC	CSARSRHYEQYF
-	-	TRBV11-2	TRBJ2-1	TGTGCCAGCAGCTCTAGGCCCGGGGGCTCCTACAATGAGCAGTTCTTC	CASSSRPGGSYNEQFF
TRBD1	few	TRBV28	TRBJ2-2	TGTGCCAGCAGTTTATCACAGGGGGCACCCGGGGAGCTGTTTTTT	CASSLSQGAPGELFF
-	few	TRBV20-1	TRBJ2-7	TGCAGTGCTAGAGCCCCGAGCTCCTACGAGCAGTACTTC	CSARAPSSYEQYF
-	few	TRBV4-3	TRBJ1-4	TGCGCCAGCAGCCAAGATCGGGGGGGATATGAAAAACTGTTTTTT	CASSQDRGGYEKLFF
TRBD2	-	TRBV2	TRBJ2-1	TGTGCCGGCTCGACTAGCGGGTACAATGAGCAGTTCTTC	CAGSTSGYNEQFF
-	many	TRBV12-3/TRBV12-4	TRBJ2-7	TGTGCCAGCAGTTCGGACGGAACCTACGAGCAGTACTTC	CASSSDGTYEQYF
-	few	TRBV3-1	TRBJ2-7	TGTGCCAGCAGCCAAGATCAATCGGGGAGAACCTCCTCCTACGAGCAGTACTTC	CASSQDQSGRTSSYEQYF
-	-	TRBV5-1	TRBJ2-1	TGCGCCAGCAGTCGGGGCACCTCCTACAATGAGCAGTTCTTC	CASSRGTSYNEQFF
-	many	TRBV14	TRBJ2-3	TGTGCCAGCAGCCAAGGTGGGCAGGTTGCAGATACGCAGTATTTT	CASSQGGQVADTQYF
-	-	TRBV12-3/TRBV12-4	TRBJ2-3	TGTGCCAGCAGTTTAGTGGACGGTCGCACAGATACGCAGTATTTT	CASSLVDGRTDTQYF
-	few	TRBV18	TRBJ2-1	TGTGCCAGCTCAAGGACAAGCTCCTACAATGAGCAGTTCTTC	CASSRTSSYNEQFF
-	-	TRBV6-5	TRBJ1-2	TGTGCCAGCAGTTCCCCAGGGGCTGGCTATGGCTACACCTTC	CASSSPGAGYGYTF
-	few	TRBV6-6	TRBJ1-4	TGTGCCAGCAAAAATGAAAAACTGTTTTTT	CASKNEKLFF
-	many	TRBV6-5	TRBJ2-7	TGTGCCAGCAGTTACGGCAGCGGCTACGAGCAGTACTTC	CASSYGSGYEQYF
TRBD1	-	TRBV5-1	TRBJ2-7	TGCGCCAGCAGCTTGGGGAGACAGGGGTCGGGCGAGCAGTACTTC	CASSLGRQGSGEQYF
TRBD2	-	TRBV7-2	TRBJ2-7	TGTGCCAGCAGCCCTACTAGCGGGACAGTGGGCGAGCAGTACTTC	CASSPTSGTVGEQYF
-	-	TRBV9	TRBJ2-2	TGTGCCAGCAGCGCCCCCCTGGGGAGCGGGCTGAACACCGGGGAGCTGTTTTTT	CASSAPLGSGLNTGELFF
-	once	TRBV10-3	TRBJ2-2	TGTGCCATCAGTGAGTCGGTAGTCGCAGCCGGGGAGCTGTATTTT	CAISESVVAAGELYF
TRBD2	few	TRBV19	TRBJ2-3	TGTGCCAGTAGTATGACTAGCCTGGGCACAGATACGCAGTATTTT	CASSMTSLGTDTQYF
-	-	TRBV15	TRBJ2-4	TGTGCCACCAGCAGAGGCTGGATGGGGGAAGGTAAAAACATTCAGTACTTC	CATSRGWMGEGKNIQYF
TRBD2	-	TRBV7-2	TRBJ2-3	TGTGCCAGCAGAGCGGGAGCGTTGGATACGCAGTATTTT	CASRAGALDTQYF
-	-	TRBV20-1	TRBJ1-1	TGCAGTGCTAGAGAATCCAGGTGGAACACTGAAGCTTTCTTT	CSARESRWNTEAFF
TRBD1	many	TRBV28	TRBJ2-7	TGTGCCAGCAGGACAGGGGCTGTCCTATACGAGCAGTACTTC	CASRTGAVLYEQYF
-	-	TRBV6-5	TRBJ1-2	TGTGCCAGCAGTTACAGGCCTGGGGGCGGCTATGGCTACACCTTC	CASSYRPGGGYGYTF